The source of this TCR beta chain is a study of cytomegalovirus exposure and HLA in healthy donors. For this clone: Its specificity is not known.

The PCR had 60 Vbeta and 13 Jbeta primers. Some clones are missing from TCRdb's copy, which holds only in-frame ones; the method was immunoSEQ multiplex PCR. The sample data list just under 90,000 clones. The V gene end was trimmed by 0 bases and the J gene end by 7 bases; junction bases not matched to a gene: 5. CDR1 and CDR2 from the germline V gene are LGHNA and YSLEER. This CDR3 is built from 15 residues. Study findings and constraints: As a later analysis revealed, the rate of TCR association differed by HLA locus, with DRB1 most and HLA-C fewest.

Sequenced input: PBMCs. This TCR came from a girl aged 5-17 years in good health and CMV-seropositive. The chain recombines TRBV4-3 with TRBJ1-4; 7 bases are a match to TRBD1. The CDR3 sequence is CASSQDNRGGEKLFF. The CDR3 coding sequence is TGCGCCAGCAGCCAAGATAACAGGGGAGGTGAAAAACTGTTTTTT.